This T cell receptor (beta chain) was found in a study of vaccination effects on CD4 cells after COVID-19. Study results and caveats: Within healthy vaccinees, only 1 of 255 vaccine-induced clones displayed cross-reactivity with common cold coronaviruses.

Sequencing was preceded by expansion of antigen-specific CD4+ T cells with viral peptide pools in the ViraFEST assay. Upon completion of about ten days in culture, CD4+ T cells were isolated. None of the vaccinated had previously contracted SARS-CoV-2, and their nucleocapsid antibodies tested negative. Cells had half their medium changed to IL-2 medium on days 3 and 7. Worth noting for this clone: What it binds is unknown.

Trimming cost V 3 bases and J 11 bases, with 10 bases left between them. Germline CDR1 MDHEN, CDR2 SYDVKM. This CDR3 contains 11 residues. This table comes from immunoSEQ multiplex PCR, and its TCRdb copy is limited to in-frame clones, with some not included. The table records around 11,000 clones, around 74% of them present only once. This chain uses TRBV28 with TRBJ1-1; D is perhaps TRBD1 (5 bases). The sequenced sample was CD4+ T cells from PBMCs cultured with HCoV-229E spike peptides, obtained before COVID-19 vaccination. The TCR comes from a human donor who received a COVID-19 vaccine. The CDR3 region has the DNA TGTGCCAGCAGTTTCAGGCGGGGGGCTTTCTTT. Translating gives CASSFRRGAFF.